This TCR beta chain was captured by sequencing in a study of cytomegalovirus exposure and HLA in healthy donors. Study background: Approximately 77 million unique TCRs from HLA-typed donors were held in an early release of data. Of all 400 or so donors who were genotyped, 75% to 90% belonged to the Caucasian-associated ancestry cluster.

Researchers ran the PCR with 60 Vbeta and 13 Jbeta primers. Using immunoSEQ multiplex PCR, the repertoire was profiled, and TCRdb retains in-frame clones only, with some absent. The table shows under 130,000 clones, with 75% to 85% occurring only once. Study-wide results and caveats: Analyses of presence and absence presupposed an approximately uniform sequencing depth across donors. After further analysis at a later stage, roughly 16,000 TCR beta sequences were associated with HLA alleles at 0.05 false discovery rate.

CDR1 and CDR2 (germline): MGHRA, YSYEKL. The CDR3 contains 15 residues. Unmatched junction bases numbered 1, after V lost 0 bases and J lost 0 bases. Note on this clone: As yet, its antigen is unknown.

This receptor was identified in a man aged 25-45 years in good health and CMV-seronegative. J is TRBJ1-1 and V is TRBV4-1; 7 bases align to TRBD1. Source material: PBMCs. Written as DNA, the CDR3 is TGCGCCAGCAGCCAAGAGACAGGGTTGAACACTGAAGCTTTCTTT. Protein: CASSQETGLNTEAFF.